Given below is one T cell receptor beta chain in context. The data are from a study of identical twins. CDR1 SEHNR and CDR2 FQNEAQ come from the germline V gene (reference sequence). Trimming removed 7 bases at V and 4 bases at J, with 16 bases between. The CDR3 spans 14 residues. In TCRdb, the 5' RACE reads were re-called with MiXCR into one record per CDR3 protein. The sample has about 200,000 distinct CDR3 sequences, 15% to 20% seen once. This sample was shared with a second study, whose subject was T cells expressing NK-cell markers. That report adds: Seven HCMV-seropositive donors and one seronegative donor made up the eight sequenced donors.

V gene TRBV7-9 combines with J gene TRBJ1-2, with D possibly TRBD1 on 6 matching bases. This TCR was sampled from a woman between 18 and 29 years old in good health. Sequenced input: CD8+ T cells sorted from blood. The DNA for the CDR3 is TGTGCCAGCACGGGGGGCAGGCAGTCCTATGGCTACACCTTC. It codes for CASTGGRQSYGYTF.